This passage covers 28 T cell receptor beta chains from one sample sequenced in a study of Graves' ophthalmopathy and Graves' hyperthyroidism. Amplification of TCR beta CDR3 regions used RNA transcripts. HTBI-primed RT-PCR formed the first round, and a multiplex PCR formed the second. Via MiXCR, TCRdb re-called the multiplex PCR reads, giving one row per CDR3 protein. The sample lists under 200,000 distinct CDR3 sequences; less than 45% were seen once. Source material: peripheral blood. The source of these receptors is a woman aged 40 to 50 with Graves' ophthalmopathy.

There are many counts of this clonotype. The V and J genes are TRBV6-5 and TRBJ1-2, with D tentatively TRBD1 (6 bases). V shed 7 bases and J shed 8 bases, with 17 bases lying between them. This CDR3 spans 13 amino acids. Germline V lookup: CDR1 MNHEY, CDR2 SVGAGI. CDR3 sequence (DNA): TGTGCCAGCACCAGATCGGGTGGGGGCGGCTACACCTTC. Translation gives CASTRSGGGGYTF.

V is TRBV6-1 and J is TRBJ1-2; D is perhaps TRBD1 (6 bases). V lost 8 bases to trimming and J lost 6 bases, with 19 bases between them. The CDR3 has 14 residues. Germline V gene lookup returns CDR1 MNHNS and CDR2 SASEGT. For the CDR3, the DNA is TGTGCCAGCGGGGAGAGGACAGTAAGCCATGGCTACACCTTC. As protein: CASGERTVSHGYTF.

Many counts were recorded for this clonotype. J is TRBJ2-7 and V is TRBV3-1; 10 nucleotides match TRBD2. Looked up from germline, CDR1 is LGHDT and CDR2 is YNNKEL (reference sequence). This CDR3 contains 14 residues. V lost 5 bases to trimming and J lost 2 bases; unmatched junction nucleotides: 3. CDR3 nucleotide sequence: TGTGCCAGCAGCTCCCTAGCGGGGGCCTACGAGCAGTACTTC. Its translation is CASSSLAGAYEQYF.

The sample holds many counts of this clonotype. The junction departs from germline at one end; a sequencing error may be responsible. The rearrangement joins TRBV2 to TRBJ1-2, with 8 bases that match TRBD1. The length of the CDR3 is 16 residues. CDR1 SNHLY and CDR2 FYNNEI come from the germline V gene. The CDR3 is CACSEAEQGARNGYTF. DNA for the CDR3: TGTGCCTGCAGTGAAGCAGAGCAGGGGGCGCGGAATGGCTACACCTTC.

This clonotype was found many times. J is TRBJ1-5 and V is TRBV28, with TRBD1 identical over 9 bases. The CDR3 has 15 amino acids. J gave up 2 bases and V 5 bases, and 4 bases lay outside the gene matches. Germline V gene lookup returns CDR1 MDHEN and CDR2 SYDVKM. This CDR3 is CASSQGDRGNQPQHF. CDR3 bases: TGTGCCAGCAGTCAGGGGGACAGGGGCAATCAGCCCCAGCATTTT.

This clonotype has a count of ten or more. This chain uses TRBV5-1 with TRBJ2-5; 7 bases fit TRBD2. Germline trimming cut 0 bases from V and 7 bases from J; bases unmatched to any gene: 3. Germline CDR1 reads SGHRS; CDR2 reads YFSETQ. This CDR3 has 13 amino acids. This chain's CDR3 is CASSLGQRGTQYF. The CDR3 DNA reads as TGCGCCAGCAGCTTGGGCCAGCGGGGGACCCAGTACTTC. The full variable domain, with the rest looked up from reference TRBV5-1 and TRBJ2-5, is KAGVTQTPRYLIKTRGQQVTLSCSPISGHRSVSWYQQTPGQGLQFLFEYFSETQRNKGNFPGRFSGRQFSNSRSEMNVSTLELGDSALYLCASSLGQRGTQYFGPGTRLLVL.

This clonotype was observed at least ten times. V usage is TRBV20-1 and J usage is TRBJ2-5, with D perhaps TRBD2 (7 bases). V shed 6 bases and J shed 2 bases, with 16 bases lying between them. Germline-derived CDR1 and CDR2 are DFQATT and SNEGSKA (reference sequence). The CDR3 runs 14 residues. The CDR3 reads CSAPGGSLQETQYF. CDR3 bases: TGCAGTGCCCCGGGGGGCTCCCTTCAAGAGACCCAGTACTTC.

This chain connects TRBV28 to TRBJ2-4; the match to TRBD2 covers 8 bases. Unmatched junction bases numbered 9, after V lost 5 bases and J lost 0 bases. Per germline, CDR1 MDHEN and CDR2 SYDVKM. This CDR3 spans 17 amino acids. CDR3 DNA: TGTGCCAGCAGTCATAAGACTAGCGCTATAGCCAAAAACATTCAGTACTTC. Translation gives CASSHKTSAIAKNIQYF.

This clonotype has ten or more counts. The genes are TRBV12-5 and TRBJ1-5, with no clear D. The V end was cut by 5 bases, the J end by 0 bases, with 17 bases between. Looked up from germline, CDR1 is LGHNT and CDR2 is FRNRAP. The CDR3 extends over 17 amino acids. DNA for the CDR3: TGTGCTAGTGGTCCACTCTACGAAACAAGTAGCAATCAGCCCCAGCATTTT. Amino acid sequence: CASGPLYETSSNQPQHF.

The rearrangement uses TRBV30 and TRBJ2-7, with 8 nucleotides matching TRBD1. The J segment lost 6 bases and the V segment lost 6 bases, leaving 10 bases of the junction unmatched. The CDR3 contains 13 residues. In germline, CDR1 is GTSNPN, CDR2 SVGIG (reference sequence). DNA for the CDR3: TGTGCCTGCCGGCCTACAGGGGGAGGCGAGCAGTACTTC. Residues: CACRPTGGGEQYF. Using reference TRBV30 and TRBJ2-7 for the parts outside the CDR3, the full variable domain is SQTIHQWPATLVQPVGSPLSLECTVEGTSNPNLYWYRQAAGRGLQLLFYSVGIGQISSEVPQNLSASRPQDRQFILSSKKLLLSDSGFYLCACRPTGGGEQYFGPGTRLTVT.

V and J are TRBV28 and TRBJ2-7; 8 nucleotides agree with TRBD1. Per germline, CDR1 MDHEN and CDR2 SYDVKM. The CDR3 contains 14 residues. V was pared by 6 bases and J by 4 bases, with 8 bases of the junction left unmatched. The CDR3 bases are TGTGCCAGCAGCGATCCGACAGGGGTTTACGAGCAGTACTTC. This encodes CASSDPTGVYEQYF. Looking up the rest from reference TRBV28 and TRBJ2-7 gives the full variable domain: DVKVTQSSRYLVKRTGEKVFLECVQDMDHENMFWYRQDPGLGLRLIYFSYDVKMKEKGDIPEGYSVSREKKERFSLILESASTNQTSMYLCASSDPTGVYEQYFGPGTRLTVT.

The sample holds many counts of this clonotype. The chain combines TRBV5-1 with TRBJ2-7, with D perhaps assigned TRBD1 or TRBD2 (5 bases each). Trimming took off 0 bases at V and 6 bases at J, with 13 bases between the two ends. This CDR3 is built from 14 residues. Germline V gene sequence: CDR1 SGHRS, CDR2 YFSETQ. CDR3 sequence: CASSLDLGVGEQYF. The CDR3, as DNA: TGCGCCAGCAGCTTGGACCTGGGGGTCGGCGAGCAGTACTTC.

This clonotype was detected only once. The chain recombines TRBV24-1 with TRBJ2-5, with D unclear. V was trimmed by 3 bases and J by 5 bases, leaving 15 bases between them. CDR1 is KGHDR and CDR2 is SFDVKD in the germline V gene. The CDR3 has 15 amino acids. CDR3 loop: CATSDITSPSETQYF. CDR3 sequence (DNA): TGTGCCACCAGTGATATTACTTCACCCAGCGAGACCCAGTACTTC.

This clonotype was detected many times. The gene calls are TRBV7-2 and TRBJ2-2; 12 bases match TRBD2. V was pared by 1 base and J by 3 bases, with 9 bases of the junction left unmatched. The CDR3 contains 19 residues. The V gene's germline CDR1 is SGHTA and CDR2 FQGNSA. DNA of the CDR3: TGTGCCAGCAGCTTAGTATTCGCTAGCGGGAGGGCCTACACCGGGGAGCTGTTTTTT. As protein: CASSLVFASGRAYTGELFF.

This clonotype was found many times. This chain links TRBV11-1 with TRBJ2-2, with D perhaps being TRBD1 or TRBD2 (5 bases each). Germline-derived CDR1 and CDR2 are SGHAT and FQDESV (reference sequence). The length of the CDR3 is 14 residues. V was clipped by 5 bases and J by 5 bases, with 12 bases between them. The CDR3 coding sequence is TGTGCCAGCAGCAAGGGACGGACAACCGGGGAGCTGTTTTTT. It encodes CASSKGRTTGELFF.

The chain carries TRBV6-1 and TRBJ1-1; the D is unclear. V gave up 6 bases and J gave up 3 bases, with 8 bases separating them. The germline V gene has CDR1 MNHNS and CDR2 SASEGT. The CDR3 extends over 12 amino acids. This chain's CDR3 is CASRARDTEAFF. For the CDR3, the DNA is TGTGCCAGCAGGGCACGGGACACTGAAGCTTTCTTT.

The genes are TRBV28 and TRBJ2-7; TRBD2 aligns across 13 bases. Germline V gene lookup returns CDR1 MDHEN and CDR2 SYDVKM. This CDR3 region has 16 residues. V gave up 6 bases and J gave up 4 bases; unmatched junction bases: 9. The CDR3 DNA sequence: TGTGCCAGCAGCTTTGGACTAGCGGGGGCGGCATACGAGCAGTACTTC. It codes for CASSFGLAGAAYEQYF.

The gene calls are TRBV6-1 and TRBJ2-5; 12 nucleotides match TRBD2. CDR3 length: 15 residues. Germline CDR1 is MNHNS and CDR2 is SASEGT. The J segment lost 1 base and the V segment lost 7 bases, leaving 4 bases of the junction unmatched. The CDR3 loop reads CASIPSGGVQETQYF. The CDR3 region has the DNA TGTGCCAGCATCCCTAGCGGGGGGGTCCAAGAGACCCAGTACTTC.

CDR3 residues: CASSPGGQNTEAFF. Here the CDR3 DNA reads TGTGCCAGCTCTCCGGGGGGACAGAACACTGAAGCTTTCTTT. The genes are TRBV18 and TRBJ1-1, with D possibly matching TRBD1 (6 bases). V lost 6 bases to trimming and J lost 1 base, with 12 bases between them. The V gene's germline CDR1 is KGHSH and CDR2 LQKENI. CDR3 size: 14 residues.

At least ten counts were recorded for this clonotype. The chain's CDR3 is CASKLAGTGGVAFF. The CDR3 nucleotides read TGTGCCAGCAAGCTAGCTGGGACAGGGGGCGTGGCTTTCTTT. The chain recombines TRBV27 with TRBJ1-1; 12 bases agree with TRBD1. The CDR3 has 14 residues. V lost 7 bases, J lost 11 bases, and 11 bases stayed unmatched. Germline V gene lookup returns CDR1 MNHEY and CDR2 SMNVEV (reference sequence).

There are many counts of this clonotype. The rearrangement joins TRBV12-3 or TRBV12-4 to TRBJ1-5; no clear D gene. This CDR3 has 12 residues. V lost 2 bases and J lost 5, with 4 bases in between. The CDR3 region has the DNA TGTGCCAGCAGTTTAAAGGATCAGCCCCAGCATTTT. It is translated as CASSLKDQPQHF.

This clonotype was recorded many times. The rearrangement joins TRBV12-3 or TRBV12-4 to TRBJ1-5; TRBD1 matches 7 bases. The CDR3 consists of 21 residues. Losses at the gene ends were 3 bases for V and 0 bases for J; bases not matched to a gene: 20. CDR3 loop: CASSLVRAPGQKNYSNQPQHF. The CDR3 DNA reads TGTGCCAGCAGTTTGGTACGGGCGCCGGGACAGAAAAATTATAGCAATCAGCCCCAGCATTTT.

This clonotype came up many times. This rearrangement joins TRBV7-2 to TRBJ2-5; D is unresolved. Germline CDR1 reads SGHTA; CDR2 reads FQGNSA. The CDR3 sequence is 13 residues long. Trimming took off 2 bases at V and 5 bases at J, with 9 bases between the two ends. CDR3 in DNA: TGTGCCAGCAGCTTACCGGTTACGGAGACCCAGTACTTC. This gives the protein CASSLPVTETQYF.

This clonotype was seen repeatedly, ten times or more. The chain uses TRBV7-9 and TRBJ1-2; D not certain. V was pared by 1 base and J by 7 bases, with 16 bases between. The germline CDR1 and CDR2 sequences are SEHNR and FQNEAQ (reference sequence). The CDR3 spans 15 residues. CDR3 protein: CASSLDLRAGSGYTF. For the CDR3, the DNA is TGTGCCAGCAGCTTAGATTTGCGGGCCGGGAGTGGCTACACCTTC.

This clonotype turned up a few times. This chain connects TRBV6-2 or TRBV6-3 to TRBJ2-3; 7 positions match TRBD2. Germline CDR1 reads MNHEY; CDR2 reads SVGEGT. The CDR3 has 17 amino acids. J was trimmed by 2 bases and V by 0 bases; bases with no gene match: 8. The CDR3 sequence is CASSYSISSGYTDTQYF. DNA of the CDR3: TGTGCCAGCAGTTACTCGATTTCTAGCGGATACACAGATACGCAGTATTTT.

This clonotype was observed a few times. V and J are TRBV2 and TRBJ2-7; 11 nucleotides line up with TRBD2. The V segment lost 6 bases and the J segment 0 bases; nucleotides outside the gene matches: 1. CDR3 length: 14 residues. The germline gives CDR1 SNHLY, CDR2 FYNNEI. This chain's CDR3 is CASRLAGASYEQYF. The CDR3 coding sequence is TGTGCCAGCAGACTAGCGGGAGCCTCCTACGAGCAGTACTTC.

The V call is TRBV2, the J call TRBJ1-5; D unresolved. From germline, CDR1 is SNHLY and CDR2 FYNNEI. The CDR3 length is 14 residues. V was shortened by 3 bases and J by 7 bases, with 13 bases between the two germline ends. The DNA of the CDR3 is TGTGCCAGCAGTGAGGTTTACGCGAGCCAGCCCCAGCATTTT. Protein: CASSEVYASQPQHF.

This CDR3 reads CASSWGTDYEQYF. The CDR3 bases are TGTGCCAGCAGTTGGGGGACGGACTACGAGCAGTACTTC. The J gene is TRBJ2-7, the V gene TRBV6-5; perhaps D is TRBD1 or TRBD2 (5 bases each). The CDR3 sequence is 13 residues long. Trimming took off 4 bases at V and 3 bases at J, with 10 bases between the two ends. Germline V CDR1 and CDR2: MNHEY, SVGAGI.